One sample yielded the 4 T cell receptor beta chains listed below, sequenced in a study of a mutant IDH1 vaccine in newly diagnosed glioma (dated by TCRdb to the early 2020s). This sample's time point label indicates: week 23, last vaccination. Each vaccine dose was 300 ug of a 20-mer mutant IDH1 peptide in Montanide, given subcutaneously with topical imiquimod. Library construction relied on the immunoSEQ multiplex PCR assay. In TCRdb, the immuneACCESS table is reduced to in-frame sequences with V and J assigned. These tables do not hold every clone; where another copy was compared, an unresolved V gene accounts for under half, and the others remain unexplained. For this sample there are 50,000 to 70,000 clones; 75% to 90% appear just once. The ten largest clones add up to approximately 12% of the sample. No antigens are known for them. The sample was PBMCs, taken from a glioma patient whose treatment included an IDH1 peptide vaccine. These receptors all come from a man younger than 35 with glioma.

This clone was counted only a few times. CDR3 nucleotide sequence: TGTGCCACCCGACTAGGACAGGGGAGCAATCAGCCCCAGCATTTT. It specifies CATRLGQGSNQPQHF. The rearrangement uses TRBV6-1 and TRBJ1-5; 9 nucleotides agree with TRBD1. V lost 10 bases and J lost 1; bases outside the gene matches: 8. Per germline, CDR1 MNHNS and CDR2 SASEGT. The length of the CDR3 is 15 residues.

The chain is built from TRBV4-3 and TRBJ2-1; 9 bases align to TRBD1. CDR1 LGHNA and CDR2 YSLEER come from the germline V gene. The ends lost 6 bases at V and 4 bases at J; junction bases unmatched: 13. The CDR3 contains 17 residues. DNA of the CDR3: TGCGCCAGCAGTCTTGATCCACAGGGGGCTGGGTACAATGAGCAGTTCTTC. Translated: CASSLDPQGAGYNEQFF.

This clone was picked up many times. The rearrangement links TRBV5-4 to TRBJ1-2, with no clear D. There are 14 residues in the CDR3. Germline V gene lookup returns CDR1 SGHNT and CDR2 YYREEE (reference sequence). V dropped 7 bases and J dropped 4 bases, with 17 bases sitting between them. DNA for the CDR3: TGTGCCAGCGGGAAGTCCTCCGGATTCTATGGCTACACCTTC. Protein: CASGKSSGFYGYTF.

CDR3 region: CASSIVRNTDTQYF. CDR3 nucleotides: TGTGCCAGTAGTATTGTCAGGAACACAGATACGCAGTATTTT. The genes are TRBV19 and TRBJ2-3; D not certain. The CDR3 sequence is 14 residues long. Trimming removed 3 bases at V and 2 bases at J, with 9 bases between. Germline values: CDR1 LNHDA, CDR2 SQIVND (reference sequence). The whole variable domain, filled in from reference TRBV19 and TRBJ2-3, reads DGGITQSPKYLFRKEGQNVTLSCEQNLNHDAMYWYRQDPGQGLRLIYYSQIVNDFQKGDIAEGYSVSREKKESFPLTVTSAQKNPTAFYLCASSIVRNTDTQYFGPGTRLTVL.